In this sample, the clone carrying this T cell receptor (beta chain) turned up many times. Its antigen remains unidentified. The CDR3 end is not reached by the read, which stops 3 residues before it; the germline J gene fills it in. The sample is drawn from a study of T cell clonality in common variable immunodeficiency. Study results and limitations: T cell subpopulation sequencing would be needed to explain CVID clonality.

Per germline, CDR1 SGHRS and CDR2 YFSETQ. CDR3 length: 16 residues. The ends lost 1 base at V and 7 bases at J; junction bases unmatched: 9. Heparinized whole blood, about 4.5 to 9 ml, came from each donor. Clones were sequenced by immunoSEQ multiplex PCR, and TCRdb holds only the in-frame ones, with some missing. The table lists some 45,000 clones, no singletons, with approximately 5.9% in the top ten. The clonotype was recovered from a person aged 18 to 70 in good health. V usage is TRBV5-1 and J usage is TRBJ2-2; 8 positions match TRBD2. Specimen: peripheral blood mononuclear cells. CDR3 residues: CASSLLGGAKDGELFF. CDR3 DNA (partial): TGCGCCAGCAGCTTGCTCGGGGGGGCGAAAGACGGGGAG.